The subject of this entry is one TCR beta chain. Its antigen is unknown. Every subset had its genomic DNA shared out evenly among several immunoSEQ plates. Data came from immunoSEQ multiplex PCR; TCRdb stores just in-frame clones and leaves some out. The top ten clones hold roughly 0.36% of a sample with roughly 1,500,000 clones, less than 99% of them seen once. This record comes from a study of shared clonotypes between healthy human individuals. Broader study findings: When naive CD4 clonotypes were compared across several donors, around 5% were shared.

The CDR3 spans 12 residues. V dropped 5 bases and J dropped 4 bases, with 6 bases sitting between them. Germline V CDR1 and CDR2: WNHNN, SYGVQD (reference sequence). Sequenced material: naive CD4+ T cells sorted from blood. Subset meaning: CD45RA+ positively selected. The chain is built from TRBV10-1 and TRBJ1-5, with D unclear. The TCR was taken from a man aged 25 to 40 in good health. This chain's CDR3 is CASSSGNQPQHF. The CDR3 coding sequence is TGCGCCAGCAGTTCGGGAAATCAGCCCCAGCATTTT.